The 32 T cell receptor beta chains reported below all come from one sample, sequenced in a study of blood T cell repertoires in COVID-19. Clones were sequenced by immunoSEQ multiplex PCR, and TCRdb holds only the in-frame ones, with some missing. The table records approximately 360,000 clones, about 90% of them present only once. Material for sequencing was peripheral blood. Receptors originate from a young man with active or convalescent COVID-19.

The genes are TRBV11-3 and TRBJ2-7; 7 bases fit TRBD1. Losses at the gene ends were 5 bases for V and 1 base for J; bases not matched to a gene: 5. The CDR3 contains 14 residues. From germline, CDR1 is SGHNT and CDR2 YENEEA. CDR3 sequence reads: CASSNRDRSYEQYF. CDR3 nucleotide sequence: TGTGCCAGCAGCAACCGGGACAGATCCTACGAGCAGTACTTC.

This chain links TRBV13 with TRBJ1-5; D not resolved. The V and J ends lost 10 bases and 3 bases respectively, with 16 bases between them. Germline lookup yields CDR1 PRHDT and CDR2 FYEKMQ (reference sequence). The CDR3 runs 14 residues. The CDR3 DNA is TGTGCCACCGGGAAATGGGGAGACAATCAGCCCCAGCATTTT. Amino acids: CATGKWGDNQPQHF.

Turning to this clone: Being one base from a much bigger clone, this may be a read error. The rearrangement uses TRBV3-1 (or the pseudogene TRBV3-2) and TRBJ2-3; 7 nucleotides agree with TRBD2. Germline CDR1 LGHDT, CDR2 YNNKEL (reference sequence). This CDR3 spans 14 amino acids. Trimming removed 4 bases from V and 5 bases from J; junction bases left unmatched: 6. The CDR3 region is CASSLGLVGDTQYF. In DNA form, the CDR3 reads TGTGCCAGCAGCCTCGGACTAGTAGGAGATACGCAGTATTTT.

V usage is TRBV7-6 and J usage is TRBJ2-1; D gene ambiguous. The CDR3 spans 14 residues. Between the trimmed V and J ends, which lost 3 bases and 8 bases, there was a span of 14 bases. Germline lookup yields CDR1 SGHVS and CDR2 FNYEAQ. This CDR3 is CASSFELLGHEQFF. The DNA of the CDR3 is TGTGCCAGCAGCTTTGAATTATTGGGCCATGAGCAGTTCTTC.

The rearrangement links TRBV7-8 to TRBJ2-1; D unresolved. V dropped 5 bases and J dropped 8 bases, with 16 bases sitting between them. The CDR3 is made up of 14 amino acids. Per the germline V gene, CDR1 is SGHVS and CDR2 is FQNEAQ. The CDR3 DNA follows: TGTGCCAGCAGCCCTAGACCTCGACGGGATGAGCAGTTCTTC. Its protein is CASSPRPRRDEQFF.

This chain links TRBV28 with TRBJ1-2; 8 bases fit TRBD1. V was pared by 4 bases and J by 4 bases, with 2 bases of the junction left unmatched. This CDR3 comprises 13 residues. Germline V gene data show CDR1 as MDHEN and CDR2 as SYDVKM. CDR3 loop: CASSSGGVYGYTF. In DNA form, the CDR3 reads TGTGCCAGCAGTTCAGGGGGCGTCTATGGCTACACCTTC.

The chain joins TRBV11-3 to TRBJ2-3; TRBD2 agrees at 13 bases. The CDR3 has 16 amino acids. V lost 5 bases, J lost 2 bases, and 4 bases stayed unmatched. CDR1 SGHNT and CDR2 YENEEA come from the germline V gene. CDR3: CASSLGTSGDTDTQYF. Written as DNA, the CDR3 is TGTGCCAGCAGCCTAGGGACTAGCGGGGACACAGATACGCAGTATTTT.

In its sample, this clone was seen once. The chain couples TRBV7-3 to TRBJ1-1; tentative D call: TRBD1 (5 bases). The V gene's germline CDR1 is SGHTA and CDR2 FQGTGA. This CDR3 has 14 residues. V lost 2 bases and J lost 3, with 10 bases in between. The CDR3 DNA reads as TGTGCCAGCAGCTTATCCAGGGTCGACACTGAAGCTTTCTTT. Its translation is CASSLSRVDTEAFF. The full variable domain, in which reference TRBV7-3 and TRBJ1-1 provide the parts outside the CDR3, is GAGVSQTPSNKVTEKGKYVELRCDPISGHTALYWYRQSLGQGPEFLIYFQGTGAADDSGLPNDRFFAVRPEGSVSTLKIQRTERGDSAVYLCASSLSRVDTEAFFGQGTRLTVV.

This clone has only one observation. This rearrangement joins TRBV18 to TRBJ2-5; 11 bases line up with TRBD1. Trimming at V came to 3 bases and at J to 1 base, leaving 7 bases not matched to a gene. This CDR3 spans 17 amino acids. Germline V gene lookup returns CDR1 KGHSH and CDR2 LQKENI. The DNA of the CDR3 is TGTGCCAGCTCACCCCCCGGGACAGGGGGTATCCAAGAGACCCAGTACTTC. Its protein product is CASSPPGTGGIQETQYF. The entire variable domain, with the rest obtained from reference TRBV18 and TRBJ2-5, is as follows: NAGVMQNPRHLVRRRGQEARLRCSPMKGHSHVYWYRQLPEEGLKFMVYLQKENIIDESGMPKERFSAEFPKEGPSILRIQQVVRGDSAAYFCASSPPGTGGIQETQYFGPGTRLLVL.

As concerns this clone: The sample has other DNA sequences that encode this CDR3 too. V and J are TRBV6-2 or TRBV6-3 and TRBJ1-2; 7 bases are shared with TRBD1. The CDR3 is made up of 13 amino acids. Trimming cost V 4 bases and J 2 bases; bases outside gene matches: 1. Germline loops: CDR1 MNHEY, CDR2 SVGEGT. CDR3 loop: CASSSTGNYGYTF. In nucleotides, the CDR3 is TGTGCCAGCAGTTCGACAGGGAACTATGGCTACACCTTC.

This sequence joins TRBV28 and TRBJ2-3; D gene uncertain. V was cut by 6 bases and J by 4 bases, with 8 bases left in between. This CDR3 spans 12 amino acids. Per the germline V gene, CDR1 is MDHEN and CDR2 is SYDVKM. Written as DNA, the CDR3 is TGTGCCAGCAGCGTCCGGTCAGATACGCAGTATTTT. Translating gives CASSVRSDTQYF. Complete variable domain (other parts from reference TRBV28 and TRBJ2-3): DVKVTQSSRYLVKRTGEKVFLECVQDMDHENMFWYRQDPGLGLRLIYFSYDVKMKEKGDIPEGYSVSREKKERFSLILESASTNQTSMYLCASSVRSDTQYFGPGTRLTVL.

The chain is built from TRBV7-3 and TRBJ2-2; TRBD1 matches 11 bases. The CDR3 is 14 residues long. The ends lost 7 bases at V and 6 bases at J; junction bases unmatched: 4. CDR1 and CDR2 from the germline V gene are SGHTA and FQGTGA. The CDR3 DNA reads as TGTGCCAGCAACCGGGGACAGGGGGCCGGGGAGCTGTTTTTT. Amino acid sequence: CASNRGQGAGELFF.

This chain uses TRBV4-3 with TRBJ2-7; D unresolved. Germline CDR1 is LGHNA and CDR2 is YSLEER. The CDR3 covers 14 residues. V lost 0 bases and J 1 base, leaving 7 bases between the germline ends. CDR3 residues: CASSQEWSSYEQYF. In DNA, the CDR3 is TGCGCCAGCAGCCAAGAGTGGAGTTCCTACGAGCAGTACTTC.

V usage is TRBV7-9 and J usage is TRBJ1-1, with D possibly matching TRBD1 (5 bases). CDR3 length: 13 residues. The V and J ends lost 4 bases and 4 bases respectively, with 10 bases between them. Per the germline V gene, CDR1 is SEHNR and CDR2 is FQNEAQ (reference sequence). This CDR3 reads CASSSGGVTEAFF. The CDR3 DNA reads TGTGCCAGCAGCTCCGGGGGAGTCACTGAAGCTTTCTTT.

The chain couples TRBV9 to TRBJ1-1, with no clear D. The CDR3 spans 17 residues. Germline V gene data show CDR1 as SGDLS and CDR2 as YYNGEE. Between the trimmed V and J ends, which lost 3 bases and 0 bases, there was a span of 18 bases. The CDR3 DNA reads as TGTGCCAGCAGCGCGAGAGGTGACGGAATTATGAACACTGAAGCTTTCTTT. Protein product: CASSARGDGIMNTEAFF.

The count of this clone is one. This chain uses TRBV3-1 (or the pseudogene TRBV3-2) with TRBJ2-7; TRBD2 might be the D (5 bases). The CDR3 runs to 13 residues. The germline V and J ends were trimmed by 1 base and 7 bases, with 11 bases remaining between them. CDR1 and CDR2 (germline): LGHDT, YNNKEL (reference sequence). Here the CDR3 reads CASSQGSGGEQYF. For the CDR3, the DNA is TGTGCCAGCAGCCAAGGAAGCGGTGGGGAGCAGTACTTC.

The chain is built from TRBV28 and TRBJ2-1, with TRBD2 matching over 8 bases. CDR3 length equals 15 residues. The germline gives CDR1 MDHEN, CDR2 SYDVKM. Unmatched junction bases numbered 6, after V lost 3 bases and J lost 5 bases. DNA of the CDR3: TGTGCCAGCAGTTTGCGGGGGGAGACGAACAATGAGCAGTTCTTC. Protein sequence: CASSLRGETNNEQFF.

V gene TRBV2 combines with J gene TRBJ1-5; 7 bases agree with TRBD1. The CDR3 is 15 residues long. V lost 3 bases to trimming and J lost 9 bases; unmatched junction nucleotides: 11. Germline-derived CDR1 and CDR2 are SNHLY and FYNNEI. The CDR3 loop reads CASSEFRQGARPQHF. The DNA for the CDR3 is TGTGCCAGCAGTGAGTTCAGACAGGGAGCGAGGCCCCAGCATTTT.

This chain links TRBV28 with TRBJ1-2, with 10 bases fitting TRBD1. Germline CDR1 and CDR2: MDHEN and SYDVKM. J was trimmed by 6 bases and V by 5 bases; bases with no gene match: 6. This CDR3 spans 14 amino acids. The CDR3 loop is CASSPTGGRHGYTF. The CDR3 region has the DNA TGTGCCAGCAGTCCGACAGGGGGCAGACATGGCTACACCTTC.

This chain links TRBV28 with TRBJ1-6, with TRBD1 matching 7 bases. Germline CDR1 and CDR2: MDHEN and SYDVKM. The CDR3 sequence is 17 residues long. V lost 3 bases and J lost 4; bases outside the gene matches: 9. In nucleotides, the CDR3 is TGTGCCAGCAGTTTGCGACAGGGTCCCCCATATAATTCACCCCTCCACTTT. Its protein product is CASSLRQGPPYNSPLHF.

The chain has TRBV11-3 and TRBJ2-3; D is unclear. The CDR3 is 13 amino acids. The V end was cut by 8 bases, the J end by 0 bases, with 9 bases between. Germline V gene data show CDR1 as SGHNT and CDR2 as YENEEA. CDR3 residues: CASSVTSTDTQYF. CDR3 nucleotides: TGTGCCAGCTCCGTGACTAGCACAGATACGCAGTATTTT.

The chain employs TRBV5-6 and TRBJ1-4; TRBD1 matches at 7 bases. The germline V gene encodes CDR1 SGHDT and CDR2 YYEEEE. The trim removed 6 bases at V and 8 bases at J, leaving 7 bases unmatched. The length of the CDR3 is 13 residues. The CDR3 sequence: CASTASGGEKLFF. CDR3 nucleotide sequence: TGTGCCAGCACGGCATCAGGGGGGGAAAAACTGTTTTTT. The entire variable domain, with the rest obtained from reference TRBV5-6 and TRBJ1-4, is as follows: DAGVTQSPTHLIKTRGQQVTLRCSPKSGHDTVSWYQQALGQGPQFIFQYYEEEERQRGNFPDRFSGHQFPNYSSELNVNALLLGDSALYLCASTASGGEKLFFGSGTQLSVL.

This clone was seen at least ten times. This chain uses TRBV4-3 with TRBJ2-1; tentatively, D is TRBD1 (5 bases). CDR1 is LGHNA, CDR2 YSLEER, per germline. The CDR3 extends over 13 amino acids. With 1 base removed from V and 14 bases from J, the gap between germline ends came to 15 bases. Written as DNA, the CDR3 is TGCGCCAGCAGCCAAGTGTTCGCCTCCAGGGAGTTCTTC. Amino acid sequence: CASSQVFASREFF.

This rearrangement joins TRBV6-6 to TRBJ1-4; the match to TRBD1 covers 11 bases. V lost 2 bases, J lost 6 bases, and 2 bases stayed unmatched. Germline V gives CDR1 MNHNY, CDR2 SVGAGI (reference sequence). The CDR3 totals 15 residues. The CDR3 nucleotides are TGTGCCAGCAGTTACGGGACAGGGGGTGATGAAAAACTGTTTTTT. Amino acids: CASSYGTGGDEKLFF.

This chain connects TRBV12-3 or TRBV12-4 to TRBJ1-3, with D uncertain. The V and J ends lost 3 bases and 3 bases respectively, with 3 bases between them. This CDR3 region has 12 residues. Here the CDR3 DNA reads TGTGCCAGCAGTTTTAGTGGAAACACCATATATTTT. As protein: CASSFSGNTIYF.

This chain connects TRBV6-5 to TRBJ1-5; the D is unclear. Trimming cost V 6 bases and J 7 bases, with 13 bases left between them. CDR3 length equals 13 residues. Germline V gene sequence: CDR1 MNHEY, CDR2 SVGAGI. The CDR3 DNA follows: TGTGCCAGCAGGGCCCCCGCCGTCCAGCCCCAGCATTTT. Translating gives CASRAPAVQPQHF.

This clone occurred once. The chain recombines TRBV18 with TRBJ1-2; the match to TRBD1 covers 7 bases. With V trimmed by 5 bases and J by 4 bases, 7 bases remained unmatched. Germline CDR1 is KGHSH and CDR2 is LQKENI. The CDR3 is 14 amino acids. The CDR3, as DNA: TGTGCCAGCTCAGACGACAGGGAGACCTATGGCTACACCTTC. Its translation: CASSDDRETYGYTF.

This chain connects TRBV24-1 to TRBJ2-1, with D uncertain. Germline loops: CDR1 KGHDR, CDR2 SFDVKD. This CDR3 is 15 amino acids long. V dropped 3 bases and J dropped 2 bases, with 10 bases sitting between them. CDR3 DNA: TGTGCCACCAGTGATGGCCAGGTCCCCTACAATGAGCAGTTCTTC. This sequence encodes CATSDGQVPYNEQFF.

The gene calls are TRBV7-2 and TRBJ2-3; the match to TRBD2 covers 10 bases. This CDR3 is 14 amino acids long. CDR1 and CDR2 from the germline V gene are SGHTA and FQGNSA. V lost 5 bases, J lost 8 bases, and 7 bases stayed unmatched. Here the CDR3 reads CASSVSGRGGTQYF. The CDR3 DNA is TGTGCCAGCAGCGTGAGCGGGAGGGGAGGTACGCAGTATTTT.

The chain links TRBV28 to TRBJ2-1; 11 bases line up with TRBD1. V was pared by 5 bases and J by 9 bases, with 12 bases of the junction left unmatched. CDR3 length equals 16 residues. CDR1 and CDR2 from the germline V gene are MDHEN and SYDVKM. CDR3 sequence (DNA): TGTGCCAGCAGTGCACCGGGACAGGGGGTAATCGGTGAGCAGTTCTTC. This sequence encodes CASSAPGQGVIGEQFF.

With regard to this clone: One end of the junction does not line up with germline, which may come from a read error. This chain connects TRBV4-3 to TRBJ2-6, with D tentatively TRBD2 (5 bases). CDR3 length: 16 amino acids. The germline gives CDR1 LGHNA, CDR2 YSLEER. The CDR3 loop is CASSPGGGIGANVLTF. CDR3 in DNA: TGCGCCAGCAGCCCTGGTGGAGGCATCGGTGCCAACGTGCTGACTTTC.

The rearrangement links TRBV5-6 to TRBJ2-1; 7 nucleotides agree with TRBD1. V shed 1 base and J 3 bases; nucleotides not matched to a gene: 4. Germline V CDR1 and CDR2: SGHDT, YYEEEE. This CDR3 has 15 amino acids. CDR3: CASSLWDSRYNEQFF. CDR3 sequence (DNA): TGTGCCAGCAGCTTGTGGGACAGTCGCTACAATGAGCAGTTCTTC.